This T cell receptor beta chain was observed in a study of early T cells in non-severe SARS-CoV-2 infection. CDR1 and CDR2 (germline): SEHNR, FQNEAQ (reference sequence). The CDR3 length is 15 residues. The ends lost 1 base at V and 6 bases at J; junction bases unmatched: 3. Unique molecular identifier tags were affixed to discrete cDNA molecules. TCRdb re-derived calls from the 5' RACE reads in MiXCR, one entry per CDR3 protein. The table shows tens of thousands of distinct CDR3 sequences, with around 7% occurring only once. This clonotype was observed at least ten times. Its antigen is as yet unknown. Study results and caveats: Matches to VDJdb favored anti-spike CD8 responses and missed private and CD4 specificities.

The sequence was obtained from an adult who was a healthcare worker with PCR-confirmed SARS-CoV-2 infection or an uninfected control (not recorded which). Specimen: whole blood, collected at baseline. The V call is TRBV7-9, the J call TRBJ2-1, with 10 bases fitting TRBD2. The CDR3 sequence is CASSLGSGGPNEQFF. CDR3 sequence (DNA): TGTGCCAGCAGCTTAGGTAGCGGGGGGCCCAATGAGCAGTTCTTC.